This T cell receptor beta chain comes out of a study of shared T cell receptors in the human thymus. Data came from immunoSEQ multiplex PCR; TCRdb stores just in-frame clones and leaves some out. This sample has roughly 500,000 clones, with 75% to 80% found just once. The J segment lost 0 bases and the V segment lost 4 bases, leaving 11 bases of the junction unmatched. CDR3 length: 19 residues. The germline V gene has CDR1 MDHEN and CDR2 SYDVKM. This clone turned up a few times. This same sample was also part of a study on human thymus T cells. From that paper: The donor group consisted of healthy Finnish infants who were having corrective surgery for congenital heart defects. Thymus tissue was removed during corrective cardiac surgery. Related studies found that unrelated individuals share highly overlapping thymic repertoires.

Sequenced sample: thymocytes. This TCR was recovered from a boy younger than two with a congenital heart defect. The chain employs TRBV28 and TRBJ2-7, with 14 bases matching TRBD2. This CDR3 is CASSSGRLAGGPGSYEQYF. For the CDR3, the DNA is TGTGCCAGCAGTTCGGGACGACTAGCGGGAGGGCCGGGCTCCTACGAGCAGTACTTC. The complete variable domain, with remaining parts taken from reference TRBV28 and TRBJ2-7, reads DVKVTQSSRYLVKRTGEKVFLECVQDMDHENMFWYRQDPGLGLRLIYFSYDVKMKEKGDIPEGYSVSREKKERFSLILESASTNQTSMYLCASSSGRLAGGPGSYEQYFGPGTRLTVT.